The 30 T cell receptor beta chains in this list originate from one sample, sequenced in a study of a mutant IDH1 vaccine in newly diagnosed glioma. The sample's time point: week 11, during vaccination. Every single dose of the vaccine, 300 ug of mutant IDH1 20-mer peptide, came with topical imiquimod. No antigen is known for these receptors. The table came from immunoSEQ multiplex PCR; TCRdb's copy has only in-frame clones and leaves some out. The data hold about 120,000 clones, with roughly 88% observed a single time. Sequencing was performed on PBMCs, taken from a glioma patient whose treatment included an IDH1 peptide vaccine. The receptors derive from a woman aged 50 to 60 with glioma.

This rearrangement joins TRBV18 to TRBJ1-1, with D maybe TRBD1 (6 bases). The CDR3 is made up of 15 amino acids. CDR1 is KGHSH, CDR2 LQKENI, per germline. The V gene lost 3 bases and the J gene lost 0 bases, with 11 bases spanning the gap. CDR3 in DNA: TGTGCCAGCTCACCGCGGACAGAAATGAACACTGAAGCTTTCTTT. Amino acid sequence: CASSPRTEMNTEAFF. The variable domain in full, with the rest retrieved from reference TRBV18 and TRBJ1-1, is NAGVMQNPRHLVRRRGQEARLRCSPMKGHSHVYWYRQLPEEGLKFMVYLQKENIIDESGMPKERFSAEFPKEGPSILRIQQVVRGDSAAYFCASSPRTEMNTEAFFGQGTRLTVV.

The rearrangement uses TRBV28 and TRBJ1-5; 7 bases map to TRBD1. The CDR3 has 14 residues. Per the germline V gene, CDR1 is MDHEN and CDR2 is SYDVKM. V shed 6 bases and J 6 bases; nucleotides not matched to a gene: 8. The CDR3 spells CASRAGGFGQPQHF. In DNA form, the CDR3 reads TGTGCCAGCAGGGCAGGGGGGTTCGGTCAGCCCCAGCATTTT.

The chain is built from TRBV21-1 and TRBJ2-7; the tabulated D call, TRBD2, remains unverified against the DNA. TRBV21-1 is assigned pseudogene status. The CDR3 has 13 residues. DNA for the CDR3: TGTGCCAGCAGCAAACGCCCGAGGTACGAGCAGTACTTC. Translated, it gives CASSKRPRYEQYF.

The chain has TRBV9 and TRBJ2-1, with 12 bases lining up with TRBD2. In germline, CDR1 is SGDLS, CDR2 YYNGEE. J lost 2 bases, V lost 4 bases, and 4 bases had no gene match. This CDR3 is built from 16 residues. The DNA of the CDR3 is TGTGCCAGCAGCCCCTGGACTAGCGGGACCTACAATGAGCAGTTCTTC. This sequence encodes CASSPWTSGTYNEQFF.

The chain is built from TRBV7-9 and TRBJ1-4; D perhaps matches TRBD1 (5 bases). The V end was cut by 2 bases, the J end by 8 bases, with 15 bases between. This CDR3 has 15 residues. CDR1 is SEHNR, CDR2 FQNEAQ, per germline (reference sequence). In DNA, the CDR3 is TGTGCCAGCAGCTTATATGGCAGGGTGGAAGAAAAACTGTTTTTT. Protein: CASSLYGRVEEKLFF. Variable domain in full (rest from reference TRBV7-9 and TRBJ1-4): DTGVSQNPRHKITKRGQNVTFRCDPISEHNRLYWYRQTLGQGPEFLTYFQNEAQLEKSRLLSDRFSAERPKGSFSTLEIQRTEQGDSAMYLCASSLYGRVEEKLFFGSGTQLSVL.

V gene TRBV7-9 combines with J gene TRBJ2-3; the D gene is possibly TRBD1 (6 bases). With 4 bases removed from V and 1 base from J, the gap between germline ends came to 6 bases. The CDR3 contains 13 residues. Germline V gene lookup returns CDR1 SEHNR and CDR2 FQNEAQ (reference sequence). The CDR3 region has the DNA TGTGCCAGCAGCTGGGGGCGCACAGATACGCAGTATTTT. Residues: CASSWGRTDTQYF.

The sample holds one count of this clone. The CDR3 spells CATSSLDASSYNEQFF. In DNA form, the CDR3 reads TGTGCCACCAGCAGCTTGGACGCGAGCTCCTACAATGAGCAGTTCTTC. The J gene is TRBJ2-1, the V gene TRBV15, with D unresolved. The V end was cut by 3 bases, the J end by 0 bases, with 12 bases between. Germline V gives CDR1 LNHNV, CDR2 YYDKDF (reference sequence). The CDR3 covers 16 residues.

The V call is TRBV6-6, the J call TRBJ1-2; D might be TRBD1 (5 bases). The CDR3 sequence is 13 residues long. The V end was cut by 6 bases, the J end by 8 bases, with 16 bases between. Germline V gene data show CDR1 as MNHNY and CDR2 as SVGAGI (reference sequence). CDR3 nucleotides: TGTGCCAGCAGCACAGGTCCCTCCGGGGGCTACACCTTC. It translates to CASSTGPSGGYTF.

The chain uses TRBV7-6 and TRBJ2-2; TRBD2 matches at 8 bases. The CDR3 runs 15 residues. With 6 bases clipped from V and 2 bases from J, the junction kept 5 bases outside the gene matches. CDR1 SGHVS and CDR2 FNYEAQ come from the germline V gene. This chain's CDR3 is CASSTSGLNTGELFF. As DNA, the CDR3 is TGTGCCAGCAGTACTAGCGGTCTAAACACCGGGGAGCTGTTTTTT.

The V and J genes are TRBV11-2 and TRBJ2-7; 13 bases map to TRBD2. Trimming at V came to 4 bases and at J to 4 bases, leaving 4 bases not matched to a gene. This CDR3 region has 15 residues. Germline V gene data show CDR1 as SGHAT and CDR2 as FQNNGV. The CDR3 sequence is CASSSPGLAGYEQYF. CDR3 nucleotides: TGTGCCAGCAGCTCGCCGGGACTAGCGGGATACGAGCAGTACTTC.

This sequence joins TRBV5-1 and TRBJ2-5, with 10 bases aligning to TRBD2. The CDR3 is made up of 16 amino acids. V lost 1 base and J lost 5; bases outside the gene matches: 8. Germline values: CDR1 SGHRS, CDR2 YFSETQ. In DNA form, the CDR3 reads TGCGCCAGCAGCTTGTCGCTAGCGGGAGCCGGGGAGACCCAGTACTTC. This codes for CASSLSLAGAGETQYF.

The CDR3 is CAWSARLTGGNQPQHF. DNA for the CDR3: TGTGCCTGGAGTGCGCGACTGACAGGGGGCAATCAGCCCCAGCATTTT. V and J are TRBV30 and TRBJ1-5, with TRBD1 matching over 8 bases. Germline V gives CDR1 GTSNPN, CDR2 SVGIG (reference sequence). The CDR3 runs 16 residues. The V gene end was trimmed by 1 base and the J gene end by 2 bases; junction bases not matched to a gene: 7.

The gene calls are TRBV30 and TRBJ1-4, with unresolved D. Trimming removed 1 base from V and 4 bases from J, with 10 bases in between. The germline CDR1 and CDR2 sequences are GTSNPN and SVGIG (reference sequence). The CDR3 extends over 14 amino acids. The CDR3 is CAWSAVRINEKLFF. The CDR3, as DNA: TGTGCCTGGAGTGCGGTCAGGATTAATGAAAAACTGTTTTTT.

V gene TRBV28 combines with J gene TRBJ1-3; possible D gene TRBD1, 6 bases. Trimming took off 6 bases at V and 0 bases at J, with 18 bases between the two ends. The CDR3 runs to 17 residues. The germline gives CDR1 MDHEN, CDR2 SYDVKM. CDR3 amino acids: CASSHVRGSSSGNTIYF. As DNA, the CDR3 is TGTGCCAGCAGCCACGTCAGGGGTTCGAGCTCTGGAAACACCATATATTTT.

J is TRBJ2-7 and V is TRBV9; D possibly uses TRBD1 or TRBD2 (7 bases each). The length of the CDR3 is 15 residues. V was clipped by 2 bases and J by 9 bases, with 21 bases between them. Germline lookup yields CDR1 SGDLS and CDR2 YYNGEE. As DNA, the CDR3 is TGTGCCAGCAGCGTGGGAGGGGGCGCAGTTGACGGGCAGTACTTC. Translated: CASSVGGGAVDGQYF.

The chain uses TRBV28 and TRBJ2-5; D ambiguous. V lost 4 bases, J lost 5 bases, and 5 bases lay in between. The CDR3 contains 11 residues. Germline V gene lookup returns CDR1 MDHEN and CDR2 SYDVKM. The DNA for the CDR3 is TGTGCCAGCAGTTCATGGGAGACCCAGTACTTC. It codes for CASSSWETQYF.

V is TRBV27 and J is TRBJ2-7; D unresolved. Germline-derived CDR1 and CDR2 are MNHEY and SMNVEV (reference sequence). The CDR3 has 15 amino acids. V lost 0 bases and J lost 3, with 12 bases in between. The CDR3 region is CASSLSISPNYEQYF. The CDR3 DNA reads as TGTGCCAGCAGTTTATCCATCTCACCCAACTACGAGCAGTACTTC.

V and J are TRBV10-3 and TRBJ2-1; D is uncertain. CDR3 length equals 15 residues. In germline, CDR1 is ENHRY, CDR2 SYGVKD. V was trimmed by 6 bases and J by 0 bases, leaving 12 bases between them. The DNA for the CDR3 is TGTGCCATCAGCGCCGCAGCGAGCTCCTACAATGAGCAGTTCTTC. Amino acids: CAISAAASSYNEQFF.

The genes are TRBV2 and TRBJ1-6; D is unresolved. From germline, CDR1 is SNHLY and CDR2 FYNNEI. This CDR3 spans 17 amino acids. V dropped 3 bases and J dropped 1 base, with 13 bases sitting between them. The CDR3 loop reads CASSENRYGSYNSPLHF. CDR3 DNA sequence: TGTGCCAGCAGTGAGAATCGGTATGGGTCCTATAATTCACCCCTCCACTTT. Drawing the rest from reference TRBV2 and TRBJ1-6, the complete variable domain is EPEVTQTPSHQVTQMGQEVILRCVPISNHLYFYWYRQILGQKVEFLVSFYNNEISEKSEIFDDQFSVERPDGSNFTLKIRSTKLEDSAMYFCASSENRYGSYNSPLHFGNGTRLTVT.

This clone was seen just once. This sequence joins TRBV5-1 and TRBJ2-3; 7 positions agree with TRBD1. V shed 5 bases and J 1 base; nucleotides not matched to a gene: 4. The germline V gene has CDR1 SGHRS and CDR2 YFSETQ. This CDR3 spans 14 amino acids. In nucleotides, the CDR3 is TGCGCCAGCAGTACCGGGACAGGCACAGATACGCAGTATTTT. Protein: CASSTGTGTDTQYF.

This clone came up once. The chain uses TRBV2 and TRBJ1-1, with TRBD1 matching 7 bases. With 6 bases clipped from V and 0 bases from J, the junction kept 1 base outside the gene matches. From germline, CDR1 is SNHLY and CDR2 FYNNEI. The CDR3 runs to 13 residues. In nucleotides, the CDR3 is TGTGCCAGCAGAGACAGGGTGAACACTGAAGCTTTCTTT. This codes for CASRDRVNTEAFF.

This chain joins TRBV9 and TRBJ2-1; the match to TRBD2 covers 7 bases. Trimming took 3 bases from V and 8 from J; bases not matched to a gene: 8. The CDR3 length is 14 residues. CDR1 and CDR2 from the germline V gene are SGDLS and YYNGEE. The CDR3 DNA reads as TGTGCCAGCAGCGCCTCGACTAGCATCGATGAGCAGTTCTTC. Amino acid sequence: CASSASTSIDEQFF.

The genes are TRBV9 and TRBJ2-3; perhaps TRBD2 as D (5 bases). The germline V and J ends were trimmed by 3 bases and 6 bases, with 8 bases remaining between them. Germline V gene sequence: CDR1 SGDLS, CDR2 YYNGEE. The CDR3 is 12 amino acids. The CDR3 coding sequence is TGTGCCAGCAGCGGGCGGGTGGATACGCAGTATTTT. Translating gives CASSGRVDTQYF.

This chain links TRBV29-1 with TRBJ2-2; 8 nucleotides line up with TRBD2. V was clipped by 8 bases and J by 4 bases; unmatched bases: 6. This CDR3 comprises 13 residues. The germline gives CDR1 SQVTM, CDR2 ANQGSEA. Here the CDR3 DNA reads TGCAGCTGTTTAGCGGGACCCACCGGGGAGCTGTTTTTT. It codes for CSCLAGPTGELFF.

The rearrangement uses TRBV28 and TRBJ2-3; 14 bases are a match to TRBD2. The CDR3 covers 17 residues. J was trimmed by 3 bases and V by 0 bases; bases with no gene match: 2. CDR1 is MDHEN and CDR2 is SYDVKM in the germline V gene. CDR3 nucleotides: TGTGCCAGCAGTTTATGGGGGACTAGCGGGAGAACAGATACGCAGTATTTT. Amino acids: CASSLWGTSGRTDTQYF.

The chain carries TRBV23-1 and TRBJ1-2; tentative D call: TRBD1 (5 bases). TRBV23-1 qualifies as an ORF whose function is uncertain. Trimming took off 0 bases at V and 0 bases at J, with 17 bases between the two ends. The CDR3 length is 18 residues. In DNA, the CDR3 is TGCGCCAGCAGTCAATCGGAACGGGACGGAGAGGCTAACTATGGCTACACCTTC. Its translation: CASSQSERDGEANYGYTF.

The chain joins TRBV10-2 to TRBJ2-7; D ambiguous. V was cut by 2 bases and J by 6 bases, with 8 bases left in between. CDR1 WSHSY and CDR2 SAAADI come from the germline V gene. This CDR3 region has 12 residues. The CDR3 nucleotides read TGCGCCAGCAGTGAGCAGCAGCGCGAGCAGTACTTC. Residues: CASSEQQREQYF.

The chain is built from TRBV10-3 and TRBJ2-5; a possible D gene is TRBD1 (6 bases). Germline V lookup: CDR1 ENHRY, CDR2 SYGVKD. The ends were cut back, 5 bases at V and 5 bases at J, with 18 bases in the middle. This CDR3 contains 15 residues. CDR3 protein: CAISSTGMVGETQYF. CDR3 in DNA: TGTGCCATCAGTAGTACAGGGATGGTAGGGGAGACCCAGTACTTC.

CDR3 nucleotide sequence: TGTGCCAGCAGCTTGGAACAGGGGAGCTACGAGCAGTACTTC. This encodes CASSLEQGSYEQYF. J is TRBJ2-7 and V is TRBV5-5; 7 bases align to TRBD1. This CDR3 contains 14 residues. With 0 bases clipped from V and 3 bases from J, the junction kept 3 bases outside the gene matches. Germline V gene lookup returns CDR1 SGHKS and CDR2 YYEKEE (reference sequence).

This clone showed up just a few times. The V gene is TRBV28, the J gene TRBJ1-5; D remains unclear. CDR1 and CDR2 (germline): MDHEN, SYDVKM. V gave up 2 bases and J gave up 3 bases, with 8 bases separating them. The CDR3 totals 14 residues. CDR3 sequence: CASSLRQSNQPQHF. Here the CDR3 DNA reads TGTGCCAGCAGTTTACGGCAGTCCAATCAGCCCCAGCATTTT.